These T cell receptor beta chains were read from a single sample in a study of post-analysis software for immune sequencing data. TCRdb ran MiXCR on the PCR reads and lists one entry per CDR3 protein. The sample has 430,000 or so distinct CDR3 sequences; about 40% are singletons. Material for sequencing was blood. Receptor source: a girl aged 2 to 9 with multiple sclerosis. Both conserved end residues are part of each CDR3. The D gene is left open where the match is weak. Some rows mark clone size as missing; the rest say once, few, many or name a class of expanded clone.

CDR3aa,CDR3nt,j_gene,v_gene,d_gene,abundance
CSAREWGTEAFF,TGCAGTGCTAGAGAATGGGGAACTGAAGCTTTCTTT,TRBJ1-1,TRBV20-1,-,-
CSVEPGLAGQEQYF,TGCAGCGTTGAGCCGGGACTAGCGGGACAAGAGCAGTACTTC,TRBJ2-7,TRBV29-1,TRBD2,few
CASSLGFRETQYF,TGTGCCAGCAGCCTAGGTTTCAGAGAGACCCAGTACTTC,TRBJ2-5,TRBV7-2,-,-
CATTGAGHSTDTQYF,TGTGCCACGACGGGGGCGGGGCATAGCACAGATACGCAGTATTTT,TRBJ2-3,TRBV7-2,-,-
CASSPRMYSEQYF,TGTGCCAGCAGCCCAAGGATGTACTCCGAGCAGTACTTC,TRBJ2-7,TRBV7-8,-,-
CASSPRGRGNTEAFF,TGTGCCAGCAGCCCGCGGGGGAGGGGGAACACTGAAGCTTTCTTT,TRBJ1-1,TRBV9,-,-
CASSPFGTGAGEQYF,TGTGCCAGCAGTCCCTTCGGGACGGGGGCCGGGGAGCAGTACTTC,TRBJ2-7,TRBV28,-,few
CASSPEGVSYNEQFF,TGTGCCAGCAGCCCGGAGGGGGTCTCCTACAATGAGCAGTTCTTC,TRBJ2-1,TRBV6-5,-,-
CSVAQVMNTEAFF,TGCAGCGTCGCGCAAGTAATGAACACTGAAGCTTTCTTT,TRBJ1-1,TRBV29-1,-,-
CAIGVWGQPQHF,TGTGCCATCGGGGTTTGGGGTCAGCCCCAGCATTTT,TRBJ1-5,TRBV10-3,-,-